Given below is one TCR beta chain in context. The data were taken from a study of blood T cell repertoires in COVID-19. About the study: The study drew acute and convalescent COVID-19 samples from the United States, Italy and Spain. Sample material is recorded as cDNA or gDNA derived from T cells, B-cell-depleted T cells, or PBMCs.

Losses at the gene ends were 5 bases for V and 6 bases for J; bases not matched to a gene: 8. Germline CDR1 SNHLY, CDR2 FYNNEI. There are 14 residues in the CDR3. The method was immunoSEQ multiplex PCR; TCRdb's version includes in-frame clones alone and lacks a portion of them. The sample yields some 170,000 clones, approximately 79% seen once. The clonotype comes from a woman aged 80 or over with acute or convalescent COVID-19. The chain joins TRBV2 to TRBJ2-3; 7 bases align to TRBD1. Sequencing used peripheral blood. CDR3 nucleotides: TGTGCCAGCAGTACCGACAGGGCAAGGGATACGCAGTATTTT. Its protein is CASSTDRARDTQYF.